Described below is a single TCR beta chain sequence and its context. Its matching antigen is unknown. Trimming took 4 bases from V and 9 from J; bases not matched to a gene: 6. Germline V gene lookup returns CDR1 SGHTA and CDR2 FQGNSA. The CDR3 loop spans 14 amino acids. This entry belongs to a study of T cell responses to AZD1222 COVID-19 vaccine. The data were produced by immunoSEQ multiplex PCR, yet TCRdb's version contains in-frame clones alone and is incomplete. The sample has about 120,000 clones, about 85% seen once. Study conclusions and caveats: Regions left unmutated in variants are reportedly the target of nearly half of spike-specific TCRs.

The J gene is TRBJ1-4, the V gene TRBV7-2; 9 bases align to TRBD1. The sequencing used peripheral blood, collected 28 days after the second AZD1222 dose. This TCR derives from an adult who received the AZD1222 COVID-19 vaccine. This CDR3 is CASSYTGTGKKLFF. Here the CDR3 DNA reads TGTGCCAGCAGCTACACCGGGACAGGGAAAAAACTGTTTTTT.